These T cell receptor beta chains were read from a single sample in a study of T cells in localized non-small cell lung cancer. Repertoires were generated with immunoSEQ multiplex PCR, while TCRdb's copy carries only in-frame clones and drops some. The sample has 75,000 to 95,000 clones, around three quarters seen once. Sequenced here: PBMCs, sampled before any cancer treatment. The origin of the receptors is a man between 40 and 70 years old with stage II squamous cell lung carcinoma. Each CDR3 is given with its conserved first and last residue. The D gene is left open where the match is weak. Size tells how often a clone was seen (once, few, many) or the class of an expanded clone, and some rows leave it out.

CASSLAKVTYEQYF	NA	TRBV7-8	NA	TRBJ2-7
CASSLDREMMGPQHF	once	TRBV5-4	NA	TRBJ1-5
CASSSQAQANTGELFF	NA	TRBV18	NA	TRBJ2-2
CSGRFNTGELFF	NA	TRBV29-1	NA	TRBJ2-2
CASSLVRGRETQYF	NA	TRBV5-1	NA	TRBJ2-5
CASSSPAATLGNSPLHF	NA	TRBV11-2	NA	TRBJ1-6
CASSPLPHLDGYTF	NA	TRBV7-9	NA	TRBJ1-2
CASSQDLGSGRDNEQFF	NA	TRBV14	TRBD2	TRBJ2-1
CASSLGQDREQYF	NA	TRBV7-8	NA	TRBJ2-7
CASSPLTNEQFF	NA	TRBV18	NA	TRBJ2-1
CASSLSGVSYNEQFF	NA	TRBV5-1	NA	TRBJ2-1
CATGGLVHYEQYF	NA	TRBV10-3	NA	TRBJ2-7
CASSSLGVFRGRGETQYF	few	TRBV7-2	NA	TRBJ2-5
CASSSAGTYTSYEQYF	NA	TRBV28	NA	TRBJ2-7
CASSVWTGTDTQYF	NA	TRBV9	NA	TRBJ2-3
CASSQTDYNEQFF	NA	TRBV13	NA	TRBJ2-1
CASSLGTGNEKLFF	NA	TRBV7-9	NA	TRBJ1-4
CATSRDTDEKLFF	NA	TRBV15	NA	TRBJ1-4
CASSLGGTPYEQYF	NA	TRBV27	NA	TRBJ2-7
CASSQDFSGKTANTGELFF	NA	TRBV4-3	NA	TRBJ2-2
CASSPDAGGEAFF	NA	TRBV5-4	NA	TRBJ1-1
CASSVPGRSGSQYF	NA	TRBV5-6	NA	TRBJ2-5
CASSLSQAGVGEQYF	NA	TRBV7-3	TRBD2	TRBJ2-7
CASSFEASGGYEQYF	NA	TRBV5-1	TRBD2	TRBJ2-7
CATTPSGGRGGTEAFF	NA	TRBV6-6	NA	TRBJ1-1
CASRRLGRGYEQYF	NA	TRBV28	NA	TRBJ2-7
CASSLSPGHIIPYEQYF	NA	TRBV27	NA	TRBJ2-7
CASSLPGAGGRYEQYF	NA	TRBV7-2	TRBD2	TRBJ2-7
CASSQDKNSGGYGYTF	once	TRBV4-2	TRBD1	TRBJ1-2
CSVDLADPETQYF	NA	TRBV29-1	TRBD2	TRBJ2-5
CASSFSPAHEQYF	few	TRBV6-6	NA	TRBJ2-7
CASSQDPGPSNQPQHF	medium-sized	TRBV4-2	NA	TRBJ1-5
CASSLNDGVNEKLFF	NA	TRBV28	NA	TRBJ1-4
CASSLTGPATTGELFF	NA	TRBV7-3	NA	TRBJ2-2
CACTGGNYNEQFF	NA	TRBV30	TRBD1	TRBJ2-1
CASSPNSLGSGGSYEQYF	NA	TRBV18	TRBD1	TRBJ2-7
CASRSGMNTEAFF	NA	TRBV2	NA	TRBJ1-1
CASSGRGDYGYTF	NA	TRBV2	NA	TRBJ1-2